This T cell receptor beta chain was captured by sequencing in a study of T cells in Graves' hyperthyroidism and ophthalmopathy. Whole-study findings and limits: Most thyroid clonotypes with frequency above 0.001 were detected in blood.

Hyperthyroidism patients were newly diagnosed, had disease duration under 2 months, and were aged 18 to 65 years. Exclusion criteria comprised uncontrolled infection, other autoimmune disease, pregnancy or lactation. J gave up 5 bases and V 5 bases, and 11 bases lay outside the gene matches. The CDR3 is 16 amino acids. CDR1 is SGHVS and CDR2 is FNYEAQ in the germline V gene. The CDR3 regions of TCR beta were amplified from RNA transcripts. The study used the HTBI primer set for a first-round RT-PCR of the TCR CDR3. TCRdb called the multiplex PCR reads again in MiXCR, with one record for every CDR3 protein. The table lists approximately 590,000 distinct CDR3 sequences, around 14% of them singletons. This clonotype was detected only a few times. Its antigen is unknown.

The sequence derives from a woman in her twenties or thirties with Graves' hyperthyroidism. The sequencing sample was made of blood. The chain links TRBV7-6 to TRBJ2-2; 7 bases fit TRBD2. CDR3 DNA sequence: TGTGCCAGCAGCCCAACCCTTACCGGGGGGACCGGGGAGCTGTTTTTT. Translated: CASSPTLTGGTGELFF.